This entry features one T cell receptor (beta chain) sequence. The antigen is unknown. From the 5' RACE reads, TCRdb called clonotypes with MiXCR, one entry per CDR3 protein. The sample contains 750,000 to 850,000 distinct CDR3 sequences, approximately 12% of which appear only once. Germline lookup yields CDR1 SQVTM and CDR2 ANQGSEA. V gave up 3 bases and J gave up 2 bases, with 12 bases separating them. The length of the CDR3 is 14 residues. The data derive from a study of CD8 T cells in ankylosing spondylitis. General study findings and limits: Characteristic of ankylosing spondylitis blood, it appeared, was a TCR beta motif comprising roughly 8 highly homologous variants.

V gene TRBV29-1 combines with J gene TRBJ2-3; a weak D match, TRBD2 (5 bases). The sample taken for sequencing was blood, either unsorted or a sorted T cell fraction (not recorded which). This sequence was found in a male donor with ankylosing spondylitis. CDR3 bases: TGCAGCGTTGAGCGGGCAGGCCCCACAGATACGCAGTATTTT. Amino acids: CSVERAGPTDTQYF.